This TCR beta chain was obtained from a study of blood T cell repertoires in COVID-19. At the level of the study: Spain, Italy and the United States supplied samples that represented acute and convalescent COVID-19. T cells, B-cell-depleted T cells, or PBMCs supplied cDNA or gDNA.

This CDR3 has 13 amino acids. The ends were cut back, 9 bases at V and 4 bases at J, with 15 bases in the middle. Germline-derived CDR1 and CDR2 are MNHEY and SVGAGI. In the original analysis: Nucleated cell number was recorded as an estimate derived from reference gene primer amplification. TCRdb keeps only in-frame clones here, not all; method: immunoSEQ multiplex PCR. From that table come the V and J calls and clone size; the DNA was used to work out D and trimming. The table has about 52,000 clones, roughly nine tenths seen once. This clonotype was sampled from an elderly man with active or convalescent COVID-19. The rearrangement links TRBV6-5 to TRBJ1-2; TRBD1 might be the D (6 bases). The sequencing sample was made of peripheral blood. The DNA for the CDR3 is TGTGCCAGTTACAGGGCAGGCACCTATGGCTACACCTTC. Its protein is CASYRAGTYGYTF.